This T cell receptor (beta chain) was recorded in a study of blood T cell repertoires in COVID-19. Using immunoSEQ multiplex PCR, the repertoire was profiled, and TCRdb retains in-frame clones only, with some absent. This sample has about 200,000 clones, with more than 65% found just once. Germline CDR1 and CDR2: MDHEN and SYDVKM. This CDR3 spans 15 amino acids. The junction had 10 bases not matched to a gene; V was cut back by 9 bases and J by 3 bases. In its sample, this clone was seen a few times. This receptor was obtained from a human donor in a cohort sampled during active COVID-19. This chain links TRBV28 with TRBJ2-7; 11 bases map to TRBD2. Sequencing input: peripheral blood. The CDR3 bases are TGTGCCAGTAATAGAGGGACTAGCGGAGACTACGAGCAGTACTTC. Amino acids: CASNRGTSGDYEQYF.